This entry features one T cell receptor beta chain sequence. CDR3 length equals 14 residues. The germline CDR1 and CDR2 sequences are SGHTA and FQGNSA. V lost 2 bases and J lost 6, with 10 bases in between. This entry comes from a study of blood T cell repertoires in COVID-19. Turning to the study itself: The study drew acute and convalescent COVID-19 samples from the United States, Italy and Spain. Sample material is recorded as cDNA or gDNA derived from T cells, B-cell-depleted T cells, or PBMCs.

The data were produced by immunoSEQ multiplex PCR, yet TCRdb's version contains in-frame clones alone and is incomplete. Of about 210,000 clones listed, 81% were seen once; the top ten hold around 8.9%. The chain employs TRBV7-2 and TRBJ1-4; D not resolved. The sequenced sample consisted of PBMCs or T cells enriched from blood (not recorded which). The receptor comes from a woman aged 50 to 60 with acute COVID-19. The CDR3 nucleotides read TGTGCCAGCAGCTTAAACGCCGGGGATGAAAAACTGTTTTTT. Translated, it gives CASSLNAGDEKLFF.